This TCR beta chain was recovered during a study of blood T cell repertoires in COVID-19. Across the whole study: The analysed material was cDNA or gDNA that came from T cells, B-cell-depleted T cells, or PBMCs.

The assay was immunoSEQ multiplex PCR, and TCRdb's table has in-frame clones only and misses some. The table shows more than 250,000 clones, with 70% to 90% occurring only once. CDR3 length: 15 amino acids. CDR1 is MNHEY and CDR2 is SMNVEV in the germline V gene (reference sequence). V shed 5 bases, J shed 3 bases, and the junction held 8 bases outside the gene matches. The V gene is TRBV27, the J gene TRBJ2-5; 8 bases agree with TRBD1. Sequencing was carried out using PBMCs or T cells enriched from blood (not recorded which). The receptor was isolated from a woman between 25 and 40 years old who had recovered from COVID-19. In DNA form, the CDR3 reads TGTGCCAGCAGTAACCGGGACAGGTCGGAAGAGACCCAGTACTTC. Translation gives CASSNRDRSEETQYF.